Sequencing of this T cell receptor (beta chain) was carried out in a study of CD8 T cells in ankylosing spondylitis. General study findings and limits: Relatively scarce in peripheral blood, disease-linked clones were CD8+. Reportedly, disease-linked clones are significantly enriched in ankylosing spondylitis patients' matched synovial fluid. A TCR beta motif made of 7 to 9 highly homologous variants seemed typical of ankylosing spondylitis blood.

The CDR3 is 14 residues long. Germline-derived CDR1 and CDR2 are SGHRS and YFSETQ. V dropped 4 bases and J dropped 5; count of bases not matched to a gene: 2. MiXCR, run by TCRdb on the 5' RACE reads, gives a single entry per CDR3 protein. The sample lists 200,000 to 250,000 distinct CDR3 sequences; under 12% were seen once. Comment on this clonotype: The target antigen is unknown.

This TCR was sampled from a male donor with ankylosing spondylitis or in good health (not recorded which). Sequencing was performed on blood, either unsorted or a sorted T cell fraction (not recorded which). The rearrangement links TRBV5-1 to TRBJ1-5; 11 nucleotides line up with TRBD1. The CDR3 here is CASSGQGADQPQHF. CDR3 nucleotide sequence: TGCGCCAGCAGCGGACAGGGGGCGGATCAGCCCCAGCATTTT. Based on the CDR3 plus reference TRBV5-1 and TRBJ1-5, the full variable domain is KAGVTQTPRYLIKTRGQQVTLSCSPISGHRSVSWYQQTPGQGLQFLFEYFSETQRNKGNFPGRFSGRQFSNSRSEMNVSTLELGDSALYLCASSGQGADQPQHFGDGTRLSIL.